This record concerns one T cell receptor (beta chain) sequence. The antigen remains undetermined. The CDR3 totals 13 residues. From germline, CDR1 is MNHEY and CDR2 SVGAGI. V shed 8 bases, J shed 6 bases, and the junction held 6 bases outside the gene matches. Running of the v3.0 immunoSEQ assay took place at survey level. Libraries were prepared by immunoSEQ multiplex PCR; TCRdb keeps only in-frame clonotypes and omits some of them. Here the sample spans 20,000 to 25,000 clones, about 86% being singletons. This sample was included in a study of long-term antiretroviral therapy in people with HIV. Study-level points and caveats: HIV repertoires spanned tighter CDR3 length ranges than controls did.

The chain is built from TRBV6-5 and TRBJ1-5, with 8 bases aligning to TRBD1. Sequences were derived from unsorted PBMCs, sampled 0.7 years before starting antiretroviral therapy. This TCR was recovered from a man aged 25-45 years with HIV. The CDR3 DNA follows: TGTGCCAGCTCAGGGGGCTTTCGTCAGCCCCAGCATTTT. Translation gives CASSGGFRQPQHF.